These 27 T cell receptor beta chains share one sample of origin, sequenced in a study of control samples from healthy donors and cancer patients. The protocol was immunoSEQ multiplex PCR, while the TCRdb copy is restricted to in-frame clones and leaves out a portion. The table records 80,000 to 100,000 clones, roughly three quarters of them present only once. Sequenced material: blood. These receptors came from a woman aged 25 to 39 in good health.

This clone was recorded once. The chain is built from TRBV7-8 and TRBJ2-2; D ambiguous. This CDR3 contains 17 residues. Germline-derived CDR1 and CDR2 are SGHVS and FQNEAQ. The ends were cut back, 2 bases at V and 1 base at J, with 14 bases in the middle. DNA of the CDR3: TGTGCCAGCAGCTTATACGTGGGCGCGAGGAACACCGGGGAGCTGTTTTTT. This sequence encodes CASSLYVGARNTGELFF.

This clone is a singleton in its sample. The chain joins TRBV9 to TRBJ2-3, with D possibly TRBD2 on 6 matching bases. V dropped 2 bases and J dropped 2 bases, with 12 bases sitting between them. The CDR3 length is 15 residues. Germline values: CDR1 SGDLS, CDR2 YYNGEE. The CDR3 protein is CASSVVGGDTDTQYF. CDR3 coding DNA: TGTGCCAGCAGCGTGGTGGGGGGTGACACAGATACGCAGTATTTT. Together with reference TRBV9 and TRBJ2-3, the CDR3 gives the full variable domain: DSGVTQTPKHLITATGQRVTLRCSPRSGDLSVYWYQQSLDQGLQFLIQYYNGEERAKGNILERFSAQQFPDLHSELNLSSLELGDSALYFCASSVVGGDTDTQYFGPGTRLTVL.

The rearrangement joins TRBV24-1 to TRBJ2-5; no reliable D call. Germline lookup yields CDR1 KGHDR and CDR2 SFDVKD. V lost 4 bases to trimming and J lost 3 bases, with 2 bases between them. This CDR3 is built from 11 residues. CDR3 loop: CATSEKETQYF. The CDR3 DNA is TGTGCCACCAGTGAAAAAGAGACCCAGTACTTC.

This clone was detected once. The DNA for the CDR3 is TGTGCCAGCATTAAGGACAGGGGACGTTCAGATACGCAGTATTTT. Translating it yields CASIKDRGRSDTQYF. The V and J genes are TRBV2 and TRBJ2-3; 9 nucleotides match TRBD1. The germline V gene encodes CDR1 SNHLY and CDR2 FYNNEI. Trimming at V came to 7 bases and at J to 4 bases, leaving 9 bases not matched to a gene. This CDR3 is built from 15 residues.

The chain couples TRBV5-1 to TRBJ2-2, with 9 nucleotides matching TRBD2. There are 15 residues in the CDR3. Trimming cost V 0 bases and J 5 bases; bases outside gene matches: 2. The germline CDR1 and CDR2 sequences are SGHRS and YFSETQ. The CDR3 loop reads CASSLGTSVTGELFF. CDR3 sequence (DNA): TGCGCCAGCAGCTTGGGGACTAGCGTGACCGGGGAGCTGTTTTTT.

This chain joins TRBV19 and TRBJ1-6; 10 bases fit TRBD1. This CDR3 comprises 17 residues. CDR1 and CDR2 from the germline V gene are LNHDA and SQIVND (reference sequence). With V trimmed by 1 base and J by 6 bases, 6 bases remained unmatched. The CDR3: CASSIVWDRGSNSPLHF. Written as DNA, the CDR3 is TGTGCCAGTAGTATAGTCTGGGACAGGGGTAGTAATTCACCCCTCCACTTT.

Details on this clone: Other nucleotide sequences in the sample specify the same CDR3. V gene TRBV29-1 combines with J gene TRBJ2-7; D may be TRBD2 (7 bases). V lost 6 bases and J 3 bases, leaving 15 bases between the germline ends. The germline V gene has CDR1 SQVTM and CDR2 ANQGSEA. The CDR3 loop spans 13 amino acids. The CDR3 DNA sequence: TGCAGCGTGGGGGAGGGGGGGCTCTACGAGCAGTACTTC. It codes for CSVGEGGLYEQYF.

The chain uses TRBV5-5 and TRBJ1-3, with D unclear. The CDR3 runs to 16 residues. Germline lookup yields CDR1 SGHKS and CDR2 YYEKEE (reference sequence). The V and J ends lost 1 base and 2 bases respectively, with 13 bases between them. CDR3 nucleotide sequence: TGTGCCAGCAGCTTGTACGGGGTAACAACTGGAAACACCATATATTTT. It yields the protein CASSLYGVTTGNTIYF.

This chain links TRBV5-5 with TRBJ1-2, with 7 positions matching TRBD1. Looked up from germline, CDR1 is SGHKS and CDR2 is YYEKEE (reference sequence). V dropped 5 bases and J dropped 3; count of bases not matched to a gene: 7. CDR3 length: 14 amino acids. CDR3 sequence: CASSPGTVYYGYTF. The CDR3 region has the DNA TGTGCCAGCAGTCCCGGGACAGTCTACTATGGCTACACCTTC.

V gene TRBV1 combines with J gene TRBJ2-2; the table's D call, TRBD1, has no DNA check behind it. TRBV1 is a pseudogene locus. The CDR3 is 20 amino acids. The CDR3 here is CTSSQEPGQGFPSNTGELFF. The CDR3 nucleotides read TGCACCAGCAGCCAAGAACCCGGACAGGGATTCCCATCGAACACCGGGGAGCTGTTTTTT.

V gene TRBV6-5 combines with J gene TRBJ1-5, with D uncertain. The CDR3 contains 13 residues. The germline V gene encodes CDR1 MNHEY and CDR2 SVGAGI. V was pared by 7 bases and J by 6 bases, with 13 bases between. CDR3 region: CASNGVVGQPQHF. CDR3 DNA sequence: TGTGCCAGCAACGGGGTTGTCGGTCAGCCCCAGCATTTT.

The V and J genes are TRBV19 and TRBJ1-2; 9 nucleotides match TRBD1. V lost 5 bases to trimming and J lost 6 bases; unmatched junction nucleotides: 7. The CDR3 covers 14 residues. Germline V gives CDR1 LNHDA, CDR2 SQIVND (reference sequence). As DNA, the CDR3 is TGTGCCAGTAGTCAGACAGGGGGTCGCGATGGCTACACCTTC. It encodes CASSQTGGRDGYTF.

V usage is TRBV5-6 and J usage is TRBJ1-6, with 8 bases lining up with TRBD1. V was pared by 3 bases and J by 0 bases, with 5 bases of the junction left unmatched. The CDR3 length is 17 residues. Germline values: CDR1 SGHDT, CDR2 YYEEEE. For the CDR3, the DNA is TGTGCCAGCAGCTATTCCGGGACAGGCTCCTATAATTCACCCCTCCACTTT. This gives the protein CASSYSGTGSYNSPLHF.

The chain recombines TRBV6-4 with TRBJ1-2, with TRBD1 identical over 8 bases. This CDR3 has 12 amino acids. The ends lost 4 bases at V and 8 bases at J; junction bases unmatched: 3. Germline V gene lookup returns CDR1 MRHNA and CDR2 SNTAGT. This chain's CDR3 is CASSASGGGYTF. For the CDR3, the DNA is TGTGCCAGCAGTGCTTCAGGGGGCGGCTACACCTTC.

The chain uses TRBV4-3 and TRBJ2-1; possible D gene TRBD2, 7 bases. The germline V gene encodes CDR1 LGHNA and CDR2 YSLEER. The V gene lost 0 bases and the J gene lost 5 bases, with 17 bases spanning the gap. This CDR3 is 17 amino acids long. As DNA, the CDR3 is TGCGCCAGCAGCCAAGAACCCCCGGGGGGCTTAAACAATGAGCAGTTCTTC. It codes for CASSQEPPGGLNNEQFF.

The rearrangement uses TRBV5-1 and TRBJ2-7, with D possibly being TRBD1 or TRBD2 (5 bases each). The length of the CDR3 is 14 residues. V lost 7 bases, J lost 2 bases, and 16 bases lay in between. Germline CDR1 reads SGHRS; CDR2 reads YFSETQ. This CDR3 reads CASRGDRTTYEQYF. As DNA, the CDR3 is TGCGCCAGCCGAGGGGACCGTACTACCTACGAGCAGTACTTC.

This clone was detected only once. The rearrangement links TRBV7-9 to TRBJ1-3; 12 nucleotides match TRBD1. The CDR3 contains 17 residues. Germline V gene data show CDR1 as SEHNR and CDR2 as FQNEAQ (reference sequence). J lost 8 bases, V lost 5 bases, and 13 bases had no gene match. Written as DNA, the CDR3 is TGTGCCAGCAGCGCGCCGACCGGGACAGGGGGCGACGACACCATATATTTT. Encoded protein: CASSAPTGTGGDDTIYF.

The chain recombines TRBV19 with TRBJ1-1; D possibly corresponds to TRBD1 (6 bases). Germline CDR1 LNHDA, CDR2 SQIVND (reference sequence). This CDR3 is 13 amino acids long. Trimming removed 5 bases at V and 3 bases at J, with 10 bases between. In nucleotides, the CDR3 is TGTGCCAGTAGTTTCGGACAGTACACTGAAGCTTTCTTT. Translated, it gives CASSFGQYTEAFF. Complete variable domain (other parts from reference TRBV19 and TRBJ1-1): DGGITQSPKYLFRKEGQNVTLSCEQNLNHDAMYWYRQDPGQGLRLIYYSQIVNDFQKGDIAEGYSVSREKKESFPLTVTSAQKNPTAFYLCASSFGQYTEAFFGQGTRLTVV.

On this clone itself: A read error may produce the germline difference seen at one junction end. This rearrangement joins TRBV12-3 or TRBV12-4 to TRBJ1-5, with unresolved D. This CDR3 is built from 13 residues. CDR3 coding DNA: TGTGCCAGCAGGTTAGGGAGTGGTCAGCCCCAGCATTTT. Its protein product is CASRLGSGQPQHF.

The V gene is TRBV5-1, the J gene TRBJ2-4, with D perhaps matching TRBD1 (6 bases). This CDR3 region has 16 residues. Deletions cut 4 bases from V and 1 base from J, with 15 bases between. The V gene's germline CDR1 is SGHRS and CDR2 YFSETQ. CDR3 protein: CASSPNWGPAKNIQYF. In nucleotides, the CDR3 is TGCGCCAGCAGCCCAAATTGGGGGCCCGCCAAAAACATTCAGTACTTC.

This rearrangement joins TRBV29-1 to TRBJ2-3; 8 positions agree with TRBD1. CDR3 size: 12 residues. V lost 7 bases and J lost 3; bases outside the gene matches: 3. In germline, CDR1 is SQVTM, CDR2 ANQGSEA. The CDR3 loop reads CSARTGTDTQYF. CDR3 DNA: TGCAGCGCTAGGACAGGGACAGATACGCAGTATTTT.

The chain links TRBV5-4 to TRBJ2-3, with TRBD2 identical over 13 bases. Germline CDR1 is SGHNT and CDR2 is YYREEE (reference sequence). J gave up 0 bases and V 4 bases, and 8 bases lay outside the gene matches. This CDR3 has 18 residues. The CDR3 spells CASSPPGLAGSSTDTQYF. The CDR3 nucleotides read TGTGCCAGCAGCCCACCGGGACTAGCGGGGTCTAGCACAGATACGCAGTATTTT. Full variable domain (remainder filled in from reference TRBV5-4 and TRBJ2-3): ETGVTQSPTHLIKTRGQQVTLRCSSQSGHNTVSWYQQALGQGPQFIFQYYREEENGRGNFPPRFSGLQFPNYSSELNVNALELDDSALYLCASSPPGLAGSSTDTQYFGPGTRLTVL.

This chain links TRBV4-1 with TRBJ2-7, with D tentatively TRBD1 (5 bases). Trimming took 1 base from V and 3 from J, leaving 13 bases between them. CDR3 length equals 15 residues. Per the germline V gene, CDR1 is MGHRA and CDR2 is YSYEKL. The CDR3 reads CASSQVVDRFYEQYF. CDR3 bases: TGCGCCAGCAGCCAAGTCGTCGACAGATTCTACGAGCAGTACTTC.

The chain uses TRBV7-2 and TRBJ1-2; D is uncertain. V gave up 5 bases and J gave up 8 bases, with 15 bases separating them. This CDR3 has 13 amino acids. Germline V CDR1 and CDR2: SGHTA, FQGNSA. The DNA for the CDR3 is TGTGCCAGCAGCCGAGACCGGGAAGGAGGCTACACCTTC. Amino acid sequence: CASSRDREGGYTF.

The chain couples TRBV6-2 or TRBV6-3 to TRBJ2-3; the match to TRBD2 covers 13 bases. From germline, CDR1 is MNHEY and CDR2 SVGEGT. CDR3 length equals 19 residues. V gave up 5 bases and J gave up 5 bases; unmatched junction bases: 16. CDR3 nucleotides: TGTGCCAGCAGTACCCCGACTAGCGGGGGGCCTACAGTTCGAGATACGCAGTATTTT. Residues: CASSTPTSGGPTVRDTQYF.

This clone has more than one count but fewer than ten. V usage is TRBV14 and J usage is TRBJ1-6; D is unresolved. Germline-derived CDR1 and CDR2 are SGHDN and FVKESK. This CDR3 contains 13 residues. V was clipped by 0 bases and J by 10 bases, with 7 bases between them. Here the CDR3 reads CASSQEIRSPLHF. DNA of the CDR3: TGTGCCAGCAGCCAAGAAATACGCTCACCCCTCCACTTT.

The chain carries TRBV6-5 and TRBJ2-7, with 10 bases identical to TRBD2. The CDR3 runs to 15 residues. Germline V CDR1 and CDR2: MNHEY, SVGAGI. V was clipped by 6 bases and J by 6 bases; unmatched bases: 11. The CDR3 sequence is CASSGSGGAGSEQYF. CDR3 nucleotide sequence: TGTGCCAGCAGCGGCAGCGGGGGGGCCGGTTCCGAGCAGTACTTC.